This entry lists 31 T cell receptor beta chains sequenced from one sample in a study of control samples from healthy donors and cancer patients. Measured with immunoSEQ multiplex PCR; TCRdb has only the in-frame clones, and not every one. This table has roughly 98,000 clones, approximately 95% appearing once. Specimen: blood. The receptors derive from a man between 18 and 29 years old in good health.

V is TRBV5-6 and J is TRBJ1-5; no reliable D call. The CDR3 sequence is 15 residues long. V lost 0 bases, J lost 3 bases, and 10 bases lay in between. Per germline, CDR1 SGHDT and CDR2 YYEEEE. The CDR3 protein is CASSLGSGFNQPQHF. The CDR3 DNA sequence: TGTGCCAGCAGCTTGGGGTCGGGGTTCAATCAGCCCCAGCATTTT.

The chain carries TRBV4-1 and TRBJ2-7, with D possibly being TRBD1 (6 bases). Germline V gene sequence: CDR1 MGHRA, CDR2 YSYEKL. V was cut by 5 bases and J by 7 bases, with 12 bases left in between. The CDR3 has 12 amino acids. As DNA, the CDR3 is TGCGCCAGCAGCTACCAGGGGCGGGAGCAGTACTTC. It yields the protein CASSYQGREQYF.

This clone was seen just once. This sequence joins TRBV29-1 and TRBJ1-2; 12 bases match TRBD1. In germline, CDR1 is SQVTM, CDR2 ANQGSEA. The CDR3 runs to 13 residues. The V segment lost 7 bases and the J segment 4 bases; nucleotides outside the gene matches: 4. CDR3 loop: CSAGTGGIYGYTF. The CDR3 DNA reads TGCAGCGCGGGGACAGGGGGCATCTATGGCTACACCTTC.

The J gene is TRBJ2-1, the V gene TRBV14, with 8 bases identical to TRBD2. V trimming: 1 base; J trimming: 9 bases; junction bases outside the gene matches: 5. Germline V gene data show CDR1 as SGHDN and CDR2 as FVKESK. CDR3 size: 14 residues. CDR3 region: CASSQVAGGSEQFF. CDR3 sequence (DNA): TGTGCCAGCAGCCAAGTGGCGGGAGGTTCTGAGCAGTTCTTC.

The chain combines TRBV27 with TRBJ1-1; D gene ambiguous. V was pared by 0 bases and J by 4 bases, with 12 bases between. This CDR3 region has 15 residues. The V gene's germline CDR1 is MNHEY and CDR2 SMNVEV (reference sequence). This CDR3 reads CASSLSTPWGTEAFF. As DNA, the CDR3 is TGTGCCAGCAGTTTATCTACCCCCTGGGGCACTGAAGCTTTCTTT.

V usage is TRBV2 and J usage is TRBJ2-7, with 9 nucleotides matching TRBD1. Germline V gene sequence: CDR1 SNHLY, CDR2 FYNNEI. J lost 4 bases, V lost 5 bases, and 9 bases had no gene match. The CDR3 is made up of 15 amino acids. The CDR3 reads CASSYRTGVIYEQYF. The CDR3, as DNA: TGTGCCAGCAGTTATCGGACAGGGGTAATTTACGAGCAGTACTTC. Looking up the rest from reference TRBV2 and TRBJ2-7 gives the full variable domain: EPEVTQTPSHQVTQMGQEVILRCVPISNHLYFYWYRQILGQKVEFLVSFYNNEISEKSEIFDDQFSVERPDGSNFTLKIRSTKLEDSAMYFCASSYRTGVIYEQYFGPGTRLTVT.

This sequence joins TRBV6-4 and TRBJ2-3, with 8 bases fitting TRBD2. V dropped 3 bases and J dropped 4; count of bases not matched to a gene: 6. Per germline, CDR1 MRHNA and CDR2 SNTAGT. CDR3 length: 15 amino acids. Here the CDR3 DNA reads TGTGCCAGCAGTGAGGAAGCGGGGGTGCCAGATACGCAGTATTTT. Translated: CASSEEAGVPDTQYF.

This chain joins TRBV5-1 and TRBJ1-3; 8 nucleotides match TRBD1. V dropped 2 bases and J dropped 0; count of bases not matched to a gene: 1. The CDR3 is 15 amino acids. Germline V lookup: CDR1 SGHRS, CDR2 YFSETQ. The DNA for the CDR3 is TGCGCCAGCAGCTTAGACAGGGGCTCTGGAAACACCATATATTTT. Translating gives CASSLDRGSGNTIYF.

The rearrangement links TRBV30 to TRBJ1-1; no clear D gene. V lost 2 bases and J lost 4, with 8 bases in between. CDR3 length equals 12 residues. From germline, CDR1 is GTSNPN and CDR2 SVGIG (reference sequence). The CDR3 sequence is CAWSNRITEAFF. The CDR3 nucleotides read TGTGCCTGGAGTAACCGTATCACTGAAGCTTTCTTT.

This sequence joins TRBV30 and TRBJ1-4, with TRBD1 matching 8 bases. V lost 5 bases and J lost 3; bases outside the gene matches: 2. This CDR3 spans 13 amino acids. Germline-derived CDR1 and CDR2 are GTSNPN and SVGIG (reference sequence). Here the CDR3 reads CAWVGQANEKLFF. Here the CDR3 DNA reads TGTGCCTGGGTGGGACAGGCTAATGAAAAACTGTTTTTT.

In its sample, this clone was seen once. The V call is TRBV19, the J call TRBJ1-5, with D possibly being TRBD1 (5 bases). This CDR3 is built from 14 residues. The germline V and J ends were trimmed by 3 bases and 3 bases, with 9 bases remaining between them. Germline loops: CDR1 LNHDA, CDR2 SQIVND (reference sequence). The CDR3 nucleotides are TGTGCCAGTAGTATCAGACAGCCCAATCAGCCCCAGCATTTT. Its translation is CASSIRQPNQPQHF.

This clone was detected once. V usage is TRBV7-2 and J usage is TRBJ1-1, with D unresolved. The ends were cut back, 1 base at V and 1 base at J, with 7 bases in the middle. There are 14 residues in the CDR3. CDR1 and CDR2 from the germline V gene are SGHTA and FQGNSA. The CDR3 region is CASSLVSKNTEAFF. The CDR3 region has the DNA TGTGCCAGCAGCTTAGTGAGCAAGAACACTGAAGCTTTCTTT. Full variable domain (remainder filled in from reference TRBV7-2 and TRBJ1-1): GAGVSQSPSNKVTEKGKDVELRCDPISGHTALYWYRQSLGQGLEFLIYFQGNSAPDKSGLPSDRFSAERTGGSVSTLTIQRTQQEDSAVYLCASSLVSKNTEAFFGQGTRLTVV.

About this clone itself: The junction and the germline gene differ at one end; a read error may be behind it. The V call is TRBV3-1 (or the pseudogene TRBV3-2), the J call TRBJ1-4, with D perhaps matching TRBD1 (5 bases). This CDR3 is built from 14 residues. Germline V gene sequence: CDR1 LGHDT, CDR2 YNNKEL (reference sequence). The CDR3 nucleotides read TGTGCCAGCACCCAATTTGGGGGAGGTGAAAAACTGTTTTTT. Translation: CASTQFGGGEKLFF.

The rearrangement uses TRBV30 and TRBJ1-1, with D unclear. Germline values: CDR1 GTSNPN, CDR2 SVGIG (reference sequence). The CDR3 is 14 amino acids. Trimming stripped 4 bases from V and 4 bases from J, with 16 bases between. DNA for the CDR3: TGTGCCTGGACCGCGTCAGTGTTGGTCACTGAAGCTTTCTTT. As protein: CAWTASVLVTEAFF.

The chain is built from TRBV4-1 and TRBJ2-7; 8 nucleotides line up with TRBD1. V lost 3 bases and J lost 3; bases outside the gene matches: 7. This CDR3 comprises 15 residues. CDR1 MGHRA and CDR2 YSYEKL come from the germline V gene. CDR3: CASSHPSGTGYEQYF. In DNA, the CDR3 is TGCGCCAGCAGCCACCCCTCCGGGACAGGCTACGAGCAGTACTTC.

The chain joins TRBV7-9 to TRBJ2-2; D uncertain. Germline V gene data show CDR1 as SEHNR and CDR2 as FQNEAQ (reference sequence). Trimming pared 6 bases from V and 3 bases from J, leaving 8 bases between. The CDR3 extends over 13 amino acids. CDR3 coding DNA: TGTGCCAGCAGTCCTCAGGACACCGGGGAGCTGTTTTTT. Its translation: CASSPQDTGELFF.

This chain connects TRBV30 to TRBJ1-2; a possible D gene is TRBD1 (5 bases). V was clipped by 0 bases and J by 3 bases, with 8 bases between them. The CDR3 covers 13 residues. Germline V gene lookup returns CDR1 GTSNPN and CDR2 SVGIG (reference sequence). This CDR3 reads CAWSVPGDYGYTF. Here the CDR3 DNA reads TGTGCCTGGAGTGTACCGGGGGACTATGGCTACACCTTC.

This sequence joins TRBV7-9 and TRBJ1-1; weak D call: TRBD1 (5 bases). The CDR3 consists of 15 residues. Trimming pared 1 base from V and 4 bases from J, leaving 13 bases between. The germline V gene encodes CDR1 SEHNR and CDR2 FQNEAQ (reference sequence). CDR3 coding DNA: TGTGCCAGCAGCTTAGGGGGGTATCCCGGCACTGAAGCTTTCTTT. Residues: CASSLGGYPGTEAFF.

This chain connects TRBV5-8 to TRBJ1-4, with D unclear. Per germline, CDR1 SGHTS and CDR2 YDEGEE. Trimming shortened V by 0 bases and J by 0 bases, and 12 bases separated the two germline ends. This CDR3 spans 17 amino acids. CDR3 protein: CASSLEQIRATNEKLFF. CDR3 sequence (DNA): TGTGCCAGCAGCTTGGAACAGATCCGAGCAACTAATGAAAAACTGTTTTTT.

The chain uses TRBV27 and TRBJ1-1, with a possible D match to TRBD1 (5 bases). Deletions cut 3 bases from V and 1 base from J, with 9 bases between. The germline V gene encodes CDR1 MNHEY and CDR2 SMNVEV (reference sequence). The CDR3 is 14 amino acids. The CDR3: CASSLAGPNTEAFF. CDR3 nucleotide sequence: TGTGCCAGCAGTTTGGCGGGGCCGAACACTGAAGCTTTCTTT.

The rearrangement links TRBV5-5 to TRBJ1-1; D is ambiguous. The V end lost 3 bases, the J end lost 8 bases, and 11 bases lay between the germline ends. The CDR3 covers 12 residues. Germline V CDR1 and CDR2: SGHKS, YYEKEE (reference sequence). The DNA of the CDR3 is TGTGCCAGCAGCTGGGGTCCAGGAGAAGCTTTCTTT. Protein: CASSWGPGEAFF.

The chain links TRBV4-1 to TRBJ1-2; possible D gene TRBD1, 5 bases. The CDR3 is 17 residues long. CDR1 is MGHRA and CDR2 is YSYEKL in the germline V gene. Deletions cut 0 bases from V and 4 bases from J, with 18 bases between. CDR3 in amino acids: CASSQEGRGRRSYGYTF. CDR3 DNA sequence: TGCGCCAGCAGCCAAGAAGGAAGGGGCAGGAGATCCTATGGCTACACCTTC.

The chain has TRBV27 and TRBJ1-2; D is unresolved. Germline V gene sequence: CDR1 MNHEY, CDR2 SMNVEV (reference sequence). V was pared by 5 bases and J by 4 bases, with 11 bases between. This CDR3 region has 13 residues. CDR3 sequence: CASSPRPGYGYTF. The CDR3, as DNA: TGTGCCAGCAGTCCCCGACCTGGCTATGGCTACACCTTC.

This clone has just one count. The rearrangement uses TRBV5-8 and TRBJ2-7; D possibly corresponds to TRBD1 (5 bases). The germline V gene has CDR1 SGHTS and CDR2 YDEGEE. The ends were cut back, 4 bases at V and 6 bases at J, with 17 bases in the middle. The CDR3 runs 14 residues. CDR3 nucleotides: TGTGCCAGCAGCCCAACGGTGGTTGGGGCCGAGCAGTACTTC. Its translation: CASSPTVVGAEQYF.

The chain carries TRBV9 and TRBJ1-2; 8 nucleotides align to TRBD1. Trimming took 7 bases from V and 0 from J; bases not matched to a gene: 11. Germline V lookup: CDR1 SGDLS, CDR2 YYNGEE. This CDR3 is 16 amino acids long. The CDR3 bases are TGTGCCAGCCAAACCGGGACAGGCGTTTCTAACTATGGCTACACCTTC. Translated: CASQTGTGVSNYGYTF. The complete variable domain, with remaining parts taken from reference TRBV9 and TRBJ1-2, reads DSGVTQTPKHLITATGQRVTLRCSPRSGDLSVYWYQQSLDQGLQFLIQYYNGEERAKGNILERFSAQQFPDLHSELNLSSLELGDSALYFCASQTGTGVSNYGYTFGSGTRLTVV.

In nucleotides, the CDR3 is TGTGCCAGCAGCTCCCGGACAGGAAGCGGCAATCAGCCCCAGCATTTT. Translation: CASSSRTGSGNQPQHF. The chain carries TRBV7-9 and TRBJ1-5; 7 bases match TRBD1. The V gene end was trimmed by 4 bases and the J gene end by 2 bases; junction bases not matched to a gene: 8. Germline CDR1 is SEHNR and CDR2 is FQNEAQ (reference sequence). This CDR3 spans 16 amino acids.

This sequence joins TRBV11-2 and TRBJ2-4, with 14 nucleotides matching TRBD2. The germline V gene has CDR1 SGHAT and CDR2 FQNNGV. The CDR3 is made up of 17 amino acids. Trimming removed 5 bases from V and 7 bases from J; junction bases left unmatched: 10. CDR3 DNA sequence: TGTGCCAGCAGCCCTAGGACTAGCGGGGGGCCCCGGAACATTCAGTACTTC. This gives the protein CASSPRTSGGPRNIQYF.

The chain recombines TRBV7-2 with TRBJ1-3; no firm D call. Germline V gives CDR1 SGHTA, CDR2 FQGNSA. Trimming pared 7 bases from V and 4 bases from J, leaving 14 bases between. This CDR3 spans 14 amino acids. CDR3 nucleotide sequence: TGTGCCAGCAACTTCGGCGGGCCCGGAAACACCATATATTTT. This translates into CASNFGGPGNTIYF.

CDR3 in DNA: TGTGCCAGCAGCTTATTTCTCCTAGCGGGAGATAACACAGATACGCAGTATTTT. Translating gives CASSLFLLAGDNTDTQYF. J is TRBJ2-3 and V is TRBV11-2; 10 bases match TRBD2. CDR1 and CDR2 from the germline V gene are SGHAT and FQNNGV. The CDR3 is made up of 18 amino acids. Trimming took 2 bases from V and 2 from J; bases not matched to a gene: 10. Full variable domain (missing parts from reference TRBV11-2 and TRBJ2-3): EAGVAQSPRYKIIEKRQSVAFWCNPISGHATLYWYQQILGQGPKLLIQFQNNGVVDDSQLPKDRFSAERLKGVDSTLKIQPAKLEDSAVYLCASSLFLLAGDNTDTQYFGPGTRLTVL.

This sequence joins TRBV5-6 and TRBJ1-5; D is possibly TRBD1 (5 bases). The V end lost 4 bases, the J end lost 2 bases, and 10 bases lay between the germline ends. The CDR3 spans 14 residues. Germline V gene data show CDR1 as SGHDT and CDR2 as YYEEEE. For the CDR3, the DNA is TGTGCCAGCAGCCAGGGATGGGGCAATCAGCCCCAGCATTTT. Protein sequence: CASSQGWGNQPQHF.

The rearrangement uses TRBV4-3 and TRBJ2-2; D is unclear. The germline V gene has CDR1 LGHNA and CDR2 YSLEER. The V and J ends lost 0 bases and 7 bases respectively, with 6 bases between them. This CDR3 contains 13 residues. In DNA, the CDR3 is TGCGCCAGCAGCCAAGATTATGGCGGGGAGCTGTTTTTT. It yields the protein CASSQDYGGELFF.